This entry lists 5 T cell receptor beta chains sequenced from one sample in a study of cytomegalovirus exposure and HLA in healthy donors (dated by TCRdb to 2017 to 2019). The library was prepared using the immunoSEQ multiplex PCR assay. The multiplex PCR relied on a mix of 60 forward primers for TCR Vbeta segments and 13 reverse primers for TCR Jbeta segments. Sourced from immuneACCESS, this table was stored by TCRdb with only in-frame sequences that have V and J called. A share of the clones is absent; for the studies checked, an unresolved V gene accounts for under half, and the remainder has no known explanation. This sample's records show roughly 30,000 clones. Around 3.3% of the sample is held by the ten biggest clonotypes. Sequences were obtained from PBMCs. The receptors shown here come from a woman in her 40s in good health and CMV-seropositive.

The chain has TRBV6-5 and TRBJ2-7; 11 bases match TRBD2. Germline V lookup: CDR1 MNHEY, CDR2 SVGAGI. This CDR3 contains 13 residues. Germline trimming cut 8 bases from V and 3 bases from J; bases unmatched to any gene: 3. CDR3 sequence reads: CASGTSGLYEQYF. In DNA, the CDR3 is TGTGCCAGCGGGACTAGCGGTCTCTACGAGCAGTACTTC.

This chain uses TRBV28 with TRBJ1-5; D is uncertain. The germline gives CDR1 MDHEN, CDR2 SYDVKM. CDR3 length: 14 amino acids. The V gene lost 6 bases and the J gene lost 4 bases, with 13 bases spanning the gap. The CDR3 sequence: CASRGGELNQPQHF. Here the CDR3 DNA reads TGTGCCAGCAGGGGCGGGGAATTGAATCAGCCCCAGCATTTT.

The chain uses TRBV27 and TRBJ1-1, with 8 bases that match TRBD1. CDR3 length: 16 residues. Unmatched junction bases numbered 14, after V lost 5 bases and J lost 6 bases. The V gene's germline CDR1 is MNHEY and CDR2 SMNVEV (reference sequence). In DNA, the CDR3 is TGTGCCAGCAGTCCCGGACAGGGCTGGGGTGTGGCTGAAGCTTTCTTT. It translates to CASSPGQGWGVAEAFF.

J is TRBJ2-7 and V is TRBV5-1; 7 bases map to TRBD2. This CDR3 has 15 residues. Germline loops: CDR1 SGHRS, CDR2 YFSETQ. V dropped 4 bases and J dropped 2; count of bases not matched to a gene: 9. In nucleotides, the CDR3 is TGCGCCAGCAGCACACGAGCGGGGAACGCCTACGAGCAGTACTTC. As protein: CASSTRAGNAYEQYF.

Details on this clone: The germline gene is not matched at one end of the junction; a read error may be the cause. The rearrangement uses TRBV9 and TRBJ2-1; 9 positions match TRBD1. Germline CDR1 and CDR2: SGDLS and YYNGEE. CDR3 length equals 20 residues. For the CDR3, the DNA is TGTGCCAGCAGCGCGAGAAACAGGGGGCGCGAGAAAAGCTCCGACAATGAGCAGTTCTTC. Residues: CASSARNRGREKSSDNEQFF.